These 32 T cell receptor beta chains were sequenced from one sample in a study of control samples from healthy donors and cancer patients. Sequencing used immunoSEQ multiplex PCR; TCRdb keeps in-frame clones, though not all of them. The sample yields around 70,000 clones, approximately 94% seen once. Material for sequencing was blood. The receptors derive from a woman in her 30s in good health.

This sequence joins TRBV5-4 and TRBJ2-7; possible D gene TRBD2, 5 bases. The germline CDR1 and CDR2 sequences are SGHNT and YYREEE (reference sequence). V shed 4 bases and J shed 5 bases, with 16 bases lying between them. The CDR3 is 14 amino acids. CDR3 in DNA: TGTGCCAGCAGCGGCGGAGGCCAACTCCACGAGCAGTACTTC. It is translated as CASSGGGQLHEQYF.

CDR3 sequence: CASSYDPSSYNEQFF. As DNA, the CDR3 is TGTGCCAGCAGTTACGACCCTAGCTCCTACAATGAGCAGTTCTTC. The genes are TRBV6-6 and TRBJ2-1; D not certain. V gave up 2 bases and J gave up 0 bases, with 8 bases separating them. Per the germline V gene, CDR1 is MNHNY and CDR2 is SVGAGI (reference sequence). This CDR3 has 15 amino acids.

CDR3 DNA sequence: TGTGCCAGTAGTATAGTCAGGGGGCCGAATCAGCCCCAGCATTTT. Translating gives CASSIVRGPNQPQHF. This chain connects TRBV19 to TRBJ1-5, with TRBD1 matching over 8 bases. This CDR3 spans 15 amino acids. Germline loops: CDR1 LNHDA, CDR2 SQIVND (reference sequence). Losses at the gene ends were 1 base for V and 4 bases for J; bases not matched to a gene: 3. The full variable domain, its missing parts supplied by reference TRBV19 and TRBJ1-5, is DGGITQSPKYLFRKEGQNVTLSCEQNLNHDAMYWYRQDPGQGLRLIYYSQIVNDFQKGDIAEGYSVSREKKESFPLTVTSAQKNPTAFYLCASSIVRGPNQPQHFGDGTRLSIL.

This chain joins TRBV6-1 and TRBJ2-7; perhaps TRBD1 as D (6 bases). From germline, CDR1 is MNHNS and CDR2 SASEGT. This CDR3 comprises 15 residues. V shed 2 bases and J shed 3 bases, with 14 bases lying between them. CDR3 loop: CASSETGTRGYEQYF. Written as DNA, the CDR3 is TGTGCCAGCAGTGAAACTGGGACAAGGGGCTACGAGCAGTACTTC.

The chain links TRBV7-2 to TRBJ2-7; 8 bases agree with TRBD2. The CDR3 length is 15 residues. Per germline, CDR1 SGHTA and CDR2 FQGNSA. Germline trimming cut 0 bases from V and 2 bases from J; bases unmatched to any gene: 3. The CDR3 bases are TGTGCCAGCAGCTTAGCACCGGGACTAGCCTACGAGCAGTACTTC. As protein: CASSLAPGLAYEQYF.

V and J are TRBV7-3 and TRBJ2-5; D is possibly TRBD1 or TRBD2 (5 bases each). The CDR3 contains 14 residues. From germline, CDR1 is SGHTA and CDR2 FQGTGA. V was shortened by 3 bases and J by 5 bases, with 13 bases between the two germline ends. CDR3 loop: CASSFSGRGETQYF. CDR3 coding DNA: TGTGCCAGCAGCTTTTCAGGGCGCGGGGAGACCCAGTACTTC.

Concerning this clone itself: An end of the junction differs from the germline gene, which may be a read error. The CDR3 DNA sequence: TGTGCCAGTGGGATTTCTGAAAACACCATATATTTT. Translation gives CASGISENTIYF. The chain combines TRBV19 with TRBJ1-3; D is unclear. Germline CDR1 LNHDA, CDR2 SQIVND (reference sequence). The CDR3 loop spans 12 amino acids. The full variable domain, in which reference TRBV19 and TRBJ1-3 provide the parts outside the CDR3, is DGGITQSPKYLFRKEGQNVTLSCEQNLNHDAMYWYRQDPGQGLRLIYYSQIVNDFQKGDIAEGYSVSREKKESFPLTVTSAQKNPTAFYLCASGISENTIYFGEGSWLTVV.

This clone was found a few times. J is TRBJ2-1 and V is TRBV4-1; 11 nucleotides align to TRBD2. This CDR3 is 17 amino acids long. The V segment lost 5 bases and the J segment 4 bases; nucleotides outside the gene matches: 10. The germline CDR1 and CDR2 sequences are MGHRA and YSYEKL. The chain's CDR3 is CASSKPEGLADYNEQFF. Written as DNA, the CDR3 is TGCGCCAGCAGCAAGCCAGAGGGACTAGCGGATTACAATGAGCAGTTCTTC.

The chain links TRBV10-3 to TRBJ2-1, with D hard to call. The CDR3 has 16 amino acids. The V and J ends lost 3 bases and 7 bases respectively, with 19 bases between them. Per the germline V gene, CDR1 is ENHRY and CDR2 is SYGVKD. The CDR3 sequence: CAISDSGRAFGNEQFF. The CDR3 DNA reads as TGTGCCATCAGTGACTCCGGCCGAGCCTTCGGGAATGAGCAGTTCTTC.

As DNA, the CDR3 is TGTGCTAGTGGTTCCCTCCCGGGGGCAGGCTCCTATAATTCACCCCTCCACTTT. Its translation is CASGSLPGAGSYNSPLHF. This chain joins TRBV12-5 and TRBJ1-6; D may be TRBD1 (6 bases). The V end lost 4 bases, the J end lost 0 bases, and 16 bases lay between the germline ends. Germline values: CDR1 LGHNT, CDR2 FRNRAP. The CDR3 is made up of 18 amino acids.

The genes are TRBV2 and TRBJ2-2; D may correspond to TRBD1 or TRBD2 (5 bases each). CDR1 and CDR2 from the germline V gene are SNHLY and FYNNEI. The CDR3 sequence is 15 residues long. V was shortened by 5 bases and J by 4 bases, with 14 bases between the two germline ends. CDR3: CASSQDGAATGELFF. As DNA, the CDR3 is TGTGCCAGCAGTCAGGACGGGGCGGCCACCGGGGAGCTGTTTTTT.

This chain connects TRBV4-1 to TRBJ1-5, with 9 bases fitting TRBD1. With V trimmed by 1 base and J by 2 bases, 6 bases remained unmatched. The germline gives CDR1 MGHRA, CDR2 YSYEKL. The CDR3 is 17 amino acids. Here the CDR3 reads CASSQGTGVMGNQPQHF. The CDR3 DNA is TGCGCCAGCAGCCAAGGGACAGGGGTCATGGGCAATCAGCCCCAGCATTTT.

The chain couples TRBV5-6 to TRBJ1-2; D is unclear. This CDR3 region has 12 residues. CDR1 and CDR2 (germline): SGHDT, YYEEEE. V dropped 0 bases and J dropped 8 bases, with 8 bases sitting between them. The DNA for the CDR3 is TGTGCCAGCAGCTTGGGTGGGTCGGGCTACACCTTC. This sequence encodes CASSLGGSGYTF.

The rearrangement joins TRBV10-3 to TRBJ1-5; TRBD1 is a possible D gene (6 bases). This CDR3 is built from 14 residues. Per germline, CDR1 ENHRY and CDR2 SYGVKD. Trimming took off 9 bases at V and 0 bases at J, with 12 bases between the two ends. For the CDR3, the DNA is TGTGCCATATCGTTAGGGGGTAGCAATCAGCCCCAGCATTTT. Its protein is CAISLGGSNQPQHF.

The chain joins TRBV7-6 to TRBJ2-2; the D gene could be TRBD1 or TRBD2 (6 bases each). Germline CDR1 SGHVS, CDR2 FNYEAQ. V gave up 2 bases and J gave up 4 bases, with 11 bases separating them. CDR3 length equals 15 residues. The CDR3 nucleotides read TGTGCCAGCAGCTTACAGGGGAGGAGCACCGGGGAGCTGTTTTTT. This translates into CASSLQGRSTGELFF.

This rearrangement joins TRBV27 to TRBJ1-2; D is possibly TRBD1 (5 bases). There are 15 residues in the CDR3. V gave up 0 bases and J gave up 2 bases, with 10 bases separating them. Germline V lookup: CDR1 MNHEY, CDR2 SMNVEV (reference sequence). CDR3 protein: CASSLSWGSNYGYTF. The CDR3 DNA sequence: TGTGCCAGCAGTTTATCTTGGGGGTCAAACTATGGCTACACCTTC.

This sequence joins TRBV5-1 and TRBJ1-3; 7 nucleotides match TRBD1. Germline values: CDR1 SGHRS, CDR2 YFSETQ. This CDR3 spans 16 amino acids. With V trimmed by 2 bases and J by 0 bases, 5 bases remained unmatched. The CDR3 reads CASSLRDRDSGNTIYF. The CDR3, as DNA: TGCGCCAGCAGCTTACGAGACAGGGACTCTGGAAACACCATATATTTT.

The chain recombines TRBV28 with TRBJ2-3; no definite D call. Germline CDR1 reads MDHEN; CDR2 reads SYDVKM. Trimming pared 6 bases from V and 0 bases from J, leaving 10 bases between. CDR3 length equals 14 residues. CDR3 in amino acids: CASRTVLSTDTQYF. The CDR3 DNA reads as TGTGCCAGCAGAACAGTCCTAAGCACAGATACGCAGTATTTT.

This clone appeared once. This chain connects TRBV30 to TRBJ1-1, with D uncertain. Germline lookup yields CDR1 GTSNPN and CDR2 SVGIG (reference sequence). The V and J ends lost 6 bases and 0 bases respectively, with 11 bases between them. The CDR3 runs to 13 residues. The CDR3 reads CACKRGVNTEAFF. The CDR3 DNA reads as TGTGCCTGTAAACGAGGAGTGAACACTGAAGCTTTCTTT.

The J gene is TRBJ1-4, the V gene TRBV24-1; D is ambiguous. Germline V lookup: CDR1 KGHDR, CDR2 SFDVKD. V was shortened by 4 bases and J by 5 bases, with 13 bases between the two germline ends. The CDR3 extends over 15 amino acids. The CDR3 nucleotides are TGTGCCACCAGTGACTCCCACCGGGGAAATGAAAAACTGTTTTTT. Translation: CATSDSHRGNEKLFF.

The chain is built from TRBV27 and TRBJ2-1; tentative D call: TRBD2 (7 bases). This CDR3 comprises 14 residues. V lost 2 bases, J lost 4 bases, and 9 bases lay in between. The V gene's germline CDR1 is MNHEY and CDR2 SMNVEV (reference sequence). The CDR3 DNA sequence: TGTGCCAGCAGTTTAGCGGGGGCTTACAATGAGCAGTTCTTC. It yields the protein CASSLAGAYNEQFF.

V is TRBV7-2 and J is TRBJ1-1, with 7 bases identical to TRBD1. Germline-derived CDR1 and CDR2 are SGHTA and FQGNSA. Trimming at V came to 1 base and at J to 5 bases, leaving 10 bases not matched to a gene. This CDR3 is built from 16 residues. CDR3 in DNA: TGTGCCAGCAGCTTAGAAAGGGTCAGGGGGTGGACTGAAGCTTTCTTT. Translating gives CASSLERVRGWTEAFF.

The J gene is TRBJ2-5, the V gene TRBV7-2; D unclear. This CDR3 region has 14 residues. V shed 1 base and J shed 2 bases, with 8 bases lying between them. The germline V gene encodes CDR1 SGHTA and CDR2 FQGNSA. This chain's CDR3 is CASSLGPDQETQYF. In DNA, the CDR3 is TGTGCCAGCAGCTTAGGGCCAGATCAAGAGACCCAGTACTTC.

The gene calls are TRBV7-9 and TRBJ1-1, with 7 positions matching TRBD1. The CDR3 runs 14 residues. CDR1 SEHNR and CDR2 FQNEAQ come from the germline V gene (reference sequence). Trimming cost V 5 bases and J 4 bases; bases outside gene matches: 7. The CDR3 loop reads CASSLRQGITEAFF. Here the CDR3 DNA reads TGTGCCAGCAGCCTCAGACAGGGCATCACTGAAGCTTTCTTT.

The V gene is TRBV2, the J gene TRBJ2-1, with no clear D. The length of the CDR3 is 15 residues. CDR1 is SNHLY, CDR2 FYNNEI, per germline. Trimming took off 4 bases at V and 4 bases at J, with 14 bases between the two ends. The CDR3 DNA reads as TGTGCCAGCAGTGTGTCAACCCTGACTTACAATGAGCAGTTCTTC. Translation: CASSVSTLTYNEQFF. The full variable domain, with the rest looked up from reference TRBV2 and TRBJ2-1, is EPEVTQTPSHQVTQMGQEVILRCVPISNHLYFYWYRQILGQKVEFLVSFYNNEISEKSEIFDDQFSVERPDGSNFTLKIRSTKLEDSAMYFCASSVSTLTYNEQFFGPGTRLTVL.

The V and J genes are TRBV4-1 and TRBJ1-6, with D perhaps matching TRBD1 (6 bases). The CDR3 covers 14 residues. V was clipped by 4 bases and J by 9 bases, with 13 bases between them. Germline V lookup: CDR1 MGHRA, CDR2 YSYEKL. The CDR3 region is CASSPGESFSPLHF. The CDR3 region has the DNA TGCGCCAGCAGCCCAGGGGAAAGTTTTTCACCCCTCCACTTT.

The V and J genes are TRBV3-1 (or the pseudogene TRBV3-2) and TRBJ1-2; weak D call: TRBD1 (6 bases). CDR1 and CDR2 from the germline V gene are LGHDT and YNNKEL (reference sequence). The V and J ends lost 4 bases and 0 bases respectively, with 18 bases between them. The CDR3 loop spans 17 amino acids. The DNA for the CDR3 is TGTGCCAGCAGCCCGATACTCTACAGGGCTACTAACTATGGCTACACCTTC. Its protein is CASSPILYRATNYGYTF.

The CDR3 sequence: CAWSVQQGQYF. The CDR3 DNA follows: TGTGCCTGGAGTGTACAGCAGGGGCAGTATTTT. The chain is built from TRBV30 and TRBJ2-3; possibly TRBD1 for D (5 bases). CDR3 size: 11 residues. CDR1 and CDR2 (germline): GTSNPN, SVGIG (reference sequence). V dropped 0 bases and J dropped 11 bases, with 9 bases sitting between them.

The CDR3: CASSPSGGNTIYF. The CDR3 DNA reads as TGTGCCAGCAGCCCGAGCGGTGGAAACACCATATATTTT. The chain carries TRBV9 and TRBJ1-3; no firm D call. Per germline, CDR1 SGDLS and CDR2 YYNGEE. V was clipped by 4 bases and J by 3 bases, with 8 bases between them. The CDR3 is 13 amino acids.

This clone was counted a few times. V gene TRBV2 combines with J gene TRBJ2-5, with 8 bases lining up with TRBD2. V shed 8 bases, J shed 2 bases, and the junction held 13 bases outside the gene matches. Germline V gene lookup returns CDR1 SNHLY and CDR2 FYNNEI. There are 16 residues in the CDR3. The CDR3 DNA reads TGTGCCAGCGTGCTGGGGAAAGTAGCGGGGCAAGAGACCCAGTACTTC. Residues: CASVLGKVAGQETQYF.

The chain carries TRBV5-1 and TRBJ1-2; D is unclear. CDR1 is SGHRS, CDR2 YFSETQ, per germline. Trimming left V 5 bases short and J 6 bases short, with 14 bases between. CDR3 length: 13 amino acids. The CDR3 region is CASRLPPRDGYTF. The DNA of the CDR3 is TGCGCCAGCAGGCTCCCCCCGCGGGATGGCTACACCTTC.

The gene calls are TRBV10-1 and TRBJ2-3; 10 bases are a match to TRBD2. CDR1 WNHNN and CDR2 SYGVQD come from the germline V gene (reference sequence). Germline trimming cut 6 bases from V and 5 bases from J; bases unmatched to any gene: 5. This CDR3 has 14 amino acids. In nucleotides, the CDR3 is TGCGCCAGCAGCCTAGCGGGGGCAGGAGATACGCAGTATTTT. Amino acids: CASSLAGAGDTQYF.